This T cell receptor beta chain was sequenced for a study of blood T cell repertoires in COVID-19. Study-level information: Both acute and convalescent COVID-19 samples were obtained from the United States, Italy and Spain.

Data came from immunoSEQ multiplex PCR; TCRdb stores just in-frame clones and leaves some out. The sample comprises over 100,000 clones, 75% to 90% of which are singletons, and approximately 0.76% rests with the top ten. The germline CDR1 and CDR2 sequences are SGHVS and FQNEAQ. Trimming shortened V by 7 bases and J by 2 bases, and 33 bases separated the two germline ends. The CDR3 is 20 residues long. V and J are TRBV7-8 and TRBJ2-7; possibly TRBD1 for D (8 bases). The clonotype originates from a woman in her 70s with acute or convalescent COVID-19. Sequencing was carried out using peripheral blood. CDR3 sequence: CASTPREAGGSGGLPYEQYF. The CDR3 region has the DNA TGTGCCAGCACCCCTAGGGAGGCAGGGGGCTCGGGAGGACTACCCTACGAGCAGTACTTC.